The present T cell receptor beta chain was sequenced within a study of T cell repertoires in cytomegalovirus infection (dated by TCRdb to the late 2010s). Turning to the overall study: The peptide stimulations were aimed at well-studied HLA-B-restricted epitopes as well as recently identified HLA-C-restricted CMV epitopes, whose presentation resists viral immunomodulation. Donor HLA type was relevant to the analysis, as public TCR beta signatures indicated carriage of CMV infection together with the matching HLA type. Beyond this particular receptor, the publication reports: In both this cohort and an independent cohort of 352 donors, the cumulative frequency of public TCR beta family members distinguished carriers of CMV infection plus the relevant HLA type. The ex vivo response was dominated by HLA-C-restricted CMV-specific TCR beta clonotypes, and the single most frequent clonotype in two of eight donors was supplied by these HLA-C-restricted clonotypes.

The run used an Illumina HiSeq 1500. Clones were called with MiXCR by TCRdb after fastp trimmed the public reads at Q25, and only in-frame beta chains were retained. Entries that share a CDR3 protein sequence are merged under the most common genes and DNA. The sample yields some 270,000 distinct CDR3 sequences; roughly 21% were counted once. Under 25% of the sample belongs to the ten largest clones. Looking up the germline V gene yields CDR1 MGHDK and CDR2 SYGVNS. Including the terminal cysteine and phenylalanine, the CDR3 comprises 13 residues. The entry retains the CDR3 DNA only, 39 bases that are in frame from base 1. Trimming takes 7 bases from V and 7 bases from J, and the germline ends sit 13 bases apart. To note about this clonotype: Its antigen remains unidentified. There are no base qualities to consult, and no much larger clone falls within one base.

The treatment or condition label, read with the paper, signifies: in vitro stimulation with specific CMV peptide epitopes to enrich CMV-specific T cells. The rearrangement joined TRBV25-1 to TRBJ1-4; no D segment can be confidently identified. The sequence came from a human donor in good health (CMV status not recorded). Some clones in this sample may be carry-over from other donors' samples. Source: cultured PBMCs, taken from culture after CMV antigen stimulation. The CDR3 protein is CASNWEFGEKLFF. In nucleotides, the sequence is TGTGCCAGCAATTGGGAGTTTGGTGAAAAACTGTTTTTT. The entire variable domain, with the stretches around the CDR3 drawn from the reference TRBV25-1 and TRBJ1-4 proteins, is EADIYQTPRYLVIGTGKKITLECSQTMGHDKMYWYQQDPGMELHLIHYSYGVNSTEKGDLSSESTVSRIRTEHFPLTLESARPSHTSQYLCASNWEFGEKLFFGSGTQLSVL.